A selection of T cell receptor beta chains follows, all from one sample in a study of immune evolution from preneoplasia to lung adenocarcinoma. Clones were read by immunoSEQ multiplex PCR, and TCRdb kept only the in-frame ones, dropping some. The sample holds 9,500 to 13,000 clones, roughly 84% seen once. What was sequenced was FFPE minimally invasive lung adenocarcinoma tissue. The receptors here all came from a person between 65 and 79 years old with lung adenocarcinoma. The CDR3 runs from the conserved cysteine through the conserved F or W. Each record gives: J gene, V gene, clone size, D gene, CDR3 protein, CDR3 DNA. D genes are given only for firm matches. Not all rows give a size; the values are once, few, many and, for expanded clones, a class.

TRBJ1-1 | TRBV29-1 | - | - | CSVEGGGTRAFF | TGCAGCGTTGAAGGTGGGGGGACACGAGCTTTCTTT
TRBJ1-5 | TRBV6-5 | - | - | CASSYYVGNQPQHF | TGTGCCAGCAGTTACTATGTCGGGAATCAGCCCCAGCATTTT
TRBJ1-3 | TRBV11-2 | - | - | CASSFRDGGPGNTIYF | TGTGCCAGCAGCTTCCGGGACGGTGGCCCTGGAAACACCATATATTTT
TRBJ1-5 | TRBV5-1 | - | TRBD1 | CASSPGTGGFNQPQHF | TGCGCCAGCAGCCCCGGGACAGGGGGTTTCAATCAGCCCCAGCATTTT
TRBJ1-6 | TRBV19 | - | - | CAVRGGYNSPLHF | TGTGCCGTACGGGGGGGCTATAATTCACCCCTCCACTTT
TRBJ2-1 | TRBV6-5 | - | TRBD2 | CASSKGTSGDNEQFF | TGTGCCAGCAGCAAAGGGACTAGCGGGGACAATGAGCAGTTCTTC
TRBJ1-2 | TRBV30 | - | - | CAWGGRTVYGYTF | TGTGCCTGGGGGGGGAGAACTGTTTATGGCTACACCTTC
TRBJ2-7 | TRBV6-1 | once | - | CASSILGRILYEQYF | TGTGCCAGCAGCATTCTTGGCAGAATTTTATACGAGCAGTACTTC
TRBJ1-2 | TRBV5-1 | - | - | CASSFSPGEEGYTF | TGCGCCAGCAGCTTTAGCCCAGGGGAGGAAGGCTACACCTTC
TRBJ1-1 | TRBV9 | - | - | CASSATGLEAFF | TGTGCCAGCAGCGCTACAGGGCTGGAAGCTTTCTTT
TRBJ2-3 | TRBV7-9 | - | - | CASSVADTQYF | TGTGCCAGCAGCGTAGCGGATACGCAGTATTTT
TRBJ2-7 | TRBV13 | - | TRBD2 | CASSFSSTSGEYEQYF | TGTGCCAGCAGCTTTAGTTCGACTAGCGGGGAGTACGAGCAGTACTTC
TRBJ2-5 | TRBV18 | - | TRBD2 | CASSPISGGAGETQYF | TGTGCCAGCTCACCAATTAGCGGGGGGGCCGGAGAGACCCAGTACTTC
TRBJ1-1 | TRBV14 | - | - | CASSQDLEGEAFF | TGTGCCAGCAGCCAAGATCTAGAGGGGGAAGCTTTCTTT
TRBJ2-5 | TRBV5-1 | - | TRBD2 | CASSPVQREGQTQYF | TGCGCCAGCAGCCCGGTCCAGCGGGAGGGCCAAACCCAGTACTTC
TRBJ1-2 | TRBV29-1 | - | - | CSVEKYGYTF | TGCAGCGTTGAAAAGTATGGCTACACCTTC
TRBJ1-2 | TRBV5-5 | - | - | CASSLAGDYGYTF | TGTGCCAGCAGCTTGGCGGGGGACTATGGCTACACCTTC
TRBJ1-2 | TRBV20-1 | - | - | CSGLGLGYTF | TGCAGTGGTCTAGGGTTAGGCTACACCTTC
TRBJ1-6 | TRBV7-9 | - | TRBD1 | CASSFSGTGGGDSPLHF | TGTGCCAGTAGCTTTTCCGGGACAGGGGGAGGTGATTCACCCCTCCACTTT
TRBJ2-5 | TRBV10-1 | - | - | CASSESRDQRLSYF | TGCGCCAGCAGTGAGTCGCGGGACCAGCGTCTATCGTACTTC
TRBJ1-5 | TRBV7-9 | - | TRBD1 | CASSEQGFDQPQHF | TGTGCCAGCAGCGAACAGGGGTTCGACCAGCCCCAGCATTTT
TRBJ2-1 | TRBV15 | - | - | CATSLGLDEQFF | TGTGCCACCAGCCTAGGGCTAGATGAGCAGTTCTTC
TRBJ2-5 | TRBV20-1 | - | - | CSANKGETQYF | TGCAGTGCTAATAAGGGGGAGACCCAGTACTTC
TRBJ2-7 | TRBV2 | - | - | CASSEGWDRSYEQYF | TGTGCCAGCAGTGAAGGTTGGGACCGGTCCTACGAGCAGTACTTC
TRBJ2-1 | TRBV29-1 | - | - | CSGGQGSIYNEQFF | TGCAGCGGGGGCCAGGGTAGCATCTACAATGAGCAGTTCTTC
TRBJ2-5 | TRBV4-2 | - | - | CASSQDGHSKGETQYF | TGTGCCAGCAGCCAAGATGGTCACAGTAAAGGGGAGACCCAGTACTTC
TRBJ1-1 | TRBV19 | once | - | CASSNGRMNTEAFF | TGTGCCAGTAGTAACGGACGGATGAACACTGAAGCTTTCTTT
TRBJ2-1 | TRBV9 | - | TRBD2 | CASSPGTSGLNEQFF | TGTGCCAGCAGCCCCGGGACTAGCGGGCTTAATGAGCAGTTCTTC
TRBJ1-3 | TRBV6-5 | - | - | CASSYSERSSGNTIYF | TGTGCCAGCAGTTACTCGGAGCGGTCCTCTGGAAACACCATATATTTT
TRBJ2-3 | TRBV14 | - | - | CASSPYRGTDTQYF | TGTGCCAGCAGCCCATACAGGGGCACAGATACGCAGTATTTT
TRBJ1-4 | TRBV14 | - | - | CASSQEGGWDEKLFF | TGTGCCAGCAGCCAAGAGGGAGGTTGGGACGAAAAACTGTTTTTT
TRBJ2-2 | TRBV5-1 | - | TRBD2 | CASSLGTSPDGTGELFF | TGCGCCAGCAGCCTCGGGACTAGCCCCGACGGAACCGGGGAGCTGTTTTTT
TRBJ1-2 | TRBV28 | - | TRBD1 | CASTHQGENYGYTF | TGTGCCAGCACCCACCAGGGGGAGAACTATGGCTACACCTTC
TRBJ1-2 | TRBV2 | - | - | CASSEGGGYYGYTF | TGTGCCAGCAGTGAGGGCGGGGGCTACTATGGCTACACCTTC
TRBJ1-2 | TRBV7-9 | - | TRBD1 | CASSNTGTANYGYTF | TGTGCCAGCAGCAACACCGGGACAGCGAACTATGGCTACACCTTC
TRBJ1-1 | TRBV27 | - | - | CASSSPDRRDTEAFF | TGTGCCAGCAGTTCCCCCGACAGGAGAGACACTGAAGCTTTCTTT
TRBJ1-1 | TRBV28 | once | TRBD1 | CASNPGGAATEAFF | TGTGCCAGCAACCCAGGGGGCGCTGCCACTGAAGCTTTCTTT
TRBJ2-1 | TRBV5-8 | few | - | CASSLVRVYGEQFF | TGTGCCAGCAGCTTGGTACGCGTGTACGGTGAGCAGTTCTTC
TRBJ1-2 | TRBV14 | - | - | CASSQDPGFVYGYTF | TGTGCCAGCAGCCAAGATCCCGGGTTCGTCTATGGCTACACCTTC
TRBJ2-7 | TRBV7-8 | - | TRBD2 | CASSGDRGGEQYF | TGTGCCAGCAGCGGTGACCGGGGGGGCGAGCAGTACTTC
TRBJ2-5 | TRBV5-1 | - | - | CASSLAGTGQETQYF | TGCGCCAGCAGCTTGGCAGGGACGGGGCAAGAGACCCAGTACTTC
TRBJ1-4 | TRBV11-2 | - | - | CASSLGDRDNEKLFF | TGTGCCAGCAGCTTAGGGGACCGAGACAATGAAAAACTGTTTTTT
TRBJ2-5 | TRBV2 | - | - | CASTWDGETQYF | TGTGCCAGCACATGGGACGGGGAGACCCAGTACTTC
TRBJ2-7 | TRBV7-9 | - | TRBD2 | CASSLRTSASYEQYF | TGTGCCAGCAGCTTGCGGACTAGCGCCTCCTACGAGCAGTACTTC
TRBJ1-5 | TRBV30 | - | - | CAWSADRNQPQHF | TGTGCCTGGAGCGCGGACAGAAATCAGCCCCAGCATTTT
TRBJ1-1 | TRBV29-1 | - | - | CSVDRGVTEAFF | TGCAGCGTTGATCGGGGTGTGACTGAAGCTTTCTTT
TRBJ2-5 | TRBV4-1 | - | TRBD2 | CASSQGTSFSLYQETQYF | TGCGCCAGCAGCCAAGGGACTAGCTTCTCCCTCTACCAAGAGACCCAGTACTTC
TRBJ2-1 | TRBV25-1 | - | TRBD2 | CASSDLGLASNEQFF | TGTGCCAGCAGTGATCTGGGACTAGCCTCCAATGAGCAGTTCTTC